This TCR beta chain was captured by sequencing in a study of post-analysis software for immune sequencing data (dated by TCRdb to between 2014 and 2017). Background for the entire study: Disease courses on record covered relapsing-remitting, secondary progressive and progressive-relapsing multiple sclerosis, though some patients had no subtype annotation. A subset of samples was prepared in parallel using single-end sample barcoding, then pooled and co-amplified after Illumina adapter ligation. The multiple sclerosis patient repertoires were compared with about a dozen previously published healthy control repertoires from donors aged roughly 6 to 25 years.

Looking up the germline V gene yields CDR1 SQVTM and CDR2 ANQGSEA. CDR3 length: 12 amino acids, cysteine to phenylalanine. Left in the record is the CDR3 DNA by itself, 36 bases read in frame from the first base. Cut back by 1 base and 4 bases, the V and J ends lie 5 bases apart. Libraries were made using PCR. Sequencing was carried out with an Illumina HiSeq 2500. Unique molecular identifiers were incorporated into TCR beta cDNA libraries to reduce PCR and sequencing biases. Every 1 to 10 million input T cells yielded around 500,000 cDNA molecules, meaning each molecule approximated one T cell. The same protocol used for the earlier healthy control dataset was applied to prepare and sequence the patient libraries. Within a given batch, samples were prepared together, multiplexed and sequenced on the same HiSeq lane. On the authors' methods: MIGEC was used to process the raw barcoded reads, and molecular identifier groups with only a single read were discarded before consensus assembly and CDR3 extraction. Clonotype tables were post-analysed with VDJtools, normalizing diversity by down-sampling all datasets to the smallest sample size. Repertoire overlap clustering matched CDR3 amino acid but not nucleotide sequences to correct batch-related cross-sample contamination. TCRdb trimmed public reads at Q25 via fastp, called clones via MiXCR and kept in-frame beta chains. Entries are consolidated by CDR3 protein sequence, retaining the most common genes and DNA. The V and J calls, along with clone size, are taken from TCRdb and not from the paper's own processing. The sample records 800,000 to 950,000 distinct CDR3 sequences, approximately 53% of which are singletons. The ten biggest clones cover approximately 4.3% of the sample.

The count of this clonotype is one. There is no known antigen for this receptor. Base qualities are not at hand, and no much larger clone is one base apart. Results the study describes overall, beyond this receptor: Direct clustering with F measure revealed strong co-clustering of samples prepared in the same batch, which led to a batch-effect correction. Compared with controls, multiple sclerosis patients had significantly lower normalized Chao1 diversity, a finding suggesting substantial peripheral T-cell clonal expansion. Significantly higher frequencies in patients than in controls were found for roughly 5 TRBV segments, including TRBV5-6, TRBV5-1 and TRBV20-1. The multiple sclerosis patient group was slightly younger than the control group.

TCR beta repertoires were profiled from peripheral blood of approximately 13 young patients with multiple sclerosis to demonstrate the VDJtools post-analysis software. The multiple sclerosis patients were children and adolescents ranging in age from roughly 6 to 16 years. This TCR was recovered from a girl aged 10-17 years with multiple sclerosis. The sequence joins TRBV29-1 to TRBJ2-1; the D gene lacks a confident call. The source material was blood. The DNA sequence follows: TGCAGCGTTGAAGGGATATACAATGAGCAGTTCTTC. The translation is CSVEGIYNEQFF.